This TCR beta chain appears in the sequencing data of a study of read filtering for tumor transcriptome and immune sequencing. In regard to this clonotype: One junction end does not reproduce the germline sequence, and a read error may be involved.

From 400 to 450 ng of RNA, a library with molecular barcoded alpha/delta and beta/gamma adaptors was made. TCRdb itself ran the reads through MiXCR, one entry per CDR3 protein. Among tens of thousands of distinct CDR3 sequences listed, roughly 15% were seen once. CDR1 and CDR2 (germline): SGHTA, FQGNSA. The CDR3 runs 17 residues. This chain uses TRBV7-2 with TRBJ1-1; 10 nucleotides line up with TRBD1. The receptor was derived from a donor aged 40 or older with multiple myeloma. The material sequenced was a population of CD138-negative cells sorted from bone marrow. The CDR3 DNA follows: TGTGCCAGTAGCTCCACAGGGAGACAGGGGGCGCGAACTGAAGCTTTCTTT. Residues: CASSSTGRQGARTEAFF. The variable domain in full, completed from reference TRBV7-2 and TRBJ1-1, reads GAGVSQSPSNKVTEKGKDVELRCDPISGHTALYWYRQSLGQGLEFLIYFQGNSAPDKSGLPSDRFSAERTGGSVSTLTIQRTQQEDSAVYLCASSSTGRQGARTEAFFGQGTRLTVV.